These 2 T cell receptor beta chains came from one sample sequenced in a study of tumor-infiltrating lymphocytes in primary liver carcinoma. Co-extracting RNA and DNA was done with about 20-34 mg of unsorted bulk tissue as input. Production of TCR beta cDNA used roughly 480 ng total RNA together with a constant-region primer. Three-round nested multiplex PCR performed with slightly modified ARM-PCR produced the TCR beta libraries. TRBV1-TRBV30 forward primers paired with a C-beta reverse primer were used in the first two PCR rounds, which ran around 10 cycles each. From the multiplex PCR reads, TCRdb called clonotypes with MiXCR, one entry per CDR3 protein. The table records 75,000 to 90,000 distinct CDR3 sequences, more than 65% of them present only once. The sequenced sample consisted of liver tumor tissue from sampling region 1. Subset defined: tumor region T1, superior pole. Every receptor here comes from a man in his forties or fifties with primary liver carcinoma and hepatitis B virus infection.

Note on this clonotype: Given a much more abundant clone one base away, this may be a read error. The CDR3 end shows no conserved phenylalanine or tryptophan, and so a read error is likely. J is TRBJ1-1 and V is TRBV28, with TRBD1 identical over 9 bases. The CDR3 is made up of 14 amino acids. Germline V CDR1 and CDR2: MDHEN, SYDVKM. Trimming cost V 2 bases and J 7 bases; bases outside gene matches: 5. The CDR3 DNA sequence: TGTGCCAGCAGTTTAAACAGGGGGCTTTATGAAGCTTTCATT. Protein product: CASSLNRGLYEAFI.

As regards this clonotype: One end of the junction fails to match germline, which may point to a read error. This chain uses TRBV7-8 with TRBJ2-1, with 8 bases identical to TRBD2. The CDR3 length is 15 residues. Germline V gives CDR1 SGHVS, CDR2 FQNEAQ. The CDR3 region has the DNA TGTACCAGAAGACCGACCGGCGGGGGGTACAATGAGCAGTTCTTC. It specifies CTRRPTGGGYNEQFF.